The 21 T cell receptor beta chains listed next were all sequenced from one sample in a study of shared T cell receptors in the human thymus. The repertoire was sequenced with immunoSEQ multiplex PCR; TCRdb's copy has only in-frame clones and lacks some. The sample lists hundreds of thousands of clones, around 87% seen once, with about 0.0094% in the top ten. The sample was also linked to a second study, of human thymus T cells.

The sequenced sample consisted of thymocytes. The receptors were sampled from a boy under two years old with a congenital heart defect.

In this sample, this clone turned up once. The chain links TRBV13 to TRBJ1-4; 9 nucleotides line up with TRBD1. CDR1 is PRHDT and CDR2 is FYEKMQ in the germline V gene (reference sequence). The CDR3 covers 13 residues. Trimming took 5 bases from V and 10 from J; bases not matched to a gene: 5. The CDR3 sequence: CASSTDRGGKLFF. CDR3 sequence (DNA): TGTGCCAGCAGCACGGACAGGGGAGGAAAACTGTTTTTT.

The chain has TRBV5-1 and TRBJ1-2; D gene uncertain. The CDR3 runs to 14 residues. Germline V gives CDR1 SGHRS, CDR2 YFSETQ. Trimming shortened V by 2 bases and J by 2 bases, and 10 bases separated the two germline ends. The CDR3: CASSFGAVNYGYTF. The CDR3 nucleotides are TGCGCCAGCAGCTTTGGAGCCGTAAACTATGGCTACACCTTC.

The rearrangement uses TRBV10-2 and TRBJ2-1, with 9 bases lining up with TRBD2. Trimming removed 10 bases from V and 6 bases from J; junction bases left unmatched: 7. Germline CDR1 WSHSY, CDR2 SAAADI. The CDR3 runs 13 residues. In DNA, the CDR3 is TGCGCCACCGGGACTAGCAGCTTCAATGAGCAGTTCTTC. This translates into CATGTSSFNEQFF.

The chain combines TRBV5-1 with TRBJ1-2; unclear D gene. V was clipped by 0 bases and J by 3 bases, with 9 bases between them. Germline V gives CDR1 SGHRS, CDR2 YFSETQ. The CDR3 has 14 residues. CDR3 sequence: CASSLGQADYGYTF. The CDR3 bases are TGCGCCAGCAGCTTGGGGCAGGCCGACTATGGCTACACCTTC.

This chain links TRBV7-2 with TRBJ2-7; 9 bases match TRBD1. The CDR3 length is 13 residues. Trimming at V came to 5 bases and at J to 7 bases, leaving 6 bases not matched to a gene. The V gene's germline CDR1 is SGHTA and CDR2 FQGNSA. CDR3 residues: CASSPRDREEQYF. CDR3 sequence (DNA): TGTGCCAGCAGCCCACGGGACAGGGAAGAGCAGTACTTC.

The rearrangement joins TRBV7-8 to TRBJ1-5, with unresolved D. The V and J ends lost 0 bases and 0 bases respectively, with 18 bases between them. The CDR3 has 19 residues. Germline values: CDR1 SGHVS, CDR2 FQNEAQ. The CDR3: CASSLASSCGRYSNQPQHF. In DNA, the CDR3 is TGTGCCAGCAGCTTAGCGTCGAGTTGTGGGAGATATAGCAATCAGCCCCAGCATTTT.

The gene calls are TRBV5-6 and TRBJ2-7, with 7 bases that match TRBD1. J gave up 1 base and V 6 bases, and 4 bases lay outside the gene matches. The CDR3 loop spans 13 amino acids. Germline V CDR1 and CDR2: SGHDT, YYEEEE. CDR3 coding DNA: TGTGCCAGCAACCGGGACAGTTCCTACGAGCAGTACTTC. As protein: CASNRDSSYEQYF.

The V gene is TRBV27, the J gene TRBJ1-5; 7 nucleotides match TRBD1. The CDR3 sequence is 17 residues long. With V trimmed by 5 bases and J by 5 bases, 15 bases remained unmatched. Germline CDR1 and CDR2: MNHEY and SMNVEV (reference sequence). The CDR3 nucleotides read TGTGCCAGCAGTCTAAAATGGCCACAGGGGTGGGATCAGCCCCAGCATTTT. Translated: CASSLKWPQGWDQPQHF.

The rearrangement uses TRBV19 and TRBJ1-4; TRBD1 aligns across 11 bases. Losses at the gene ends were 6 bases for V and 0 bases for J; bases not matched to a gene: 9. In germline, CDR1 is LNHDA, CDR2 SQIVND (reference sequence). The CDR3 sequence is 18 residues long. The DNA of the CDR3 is TGTGCCAGTAGGCCGAGGGGACAGGGGGAGTCAACTAATGAAAAACTGTTTTTT. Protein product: CASRPRGQGESTNEKLFF.

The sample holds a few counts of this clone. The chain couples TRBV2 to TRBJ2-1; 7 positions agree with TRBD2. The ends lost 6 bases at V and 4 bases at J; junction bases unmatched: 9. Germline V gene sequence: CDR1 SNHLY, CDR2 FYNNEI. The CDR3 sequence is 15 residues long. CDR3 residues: CASSEAAGTYNEQFF. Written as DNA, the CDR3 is TGTGCCAGCAGCGAGGCAGCGGGAACATACAATGAGCAGTTCTTC.

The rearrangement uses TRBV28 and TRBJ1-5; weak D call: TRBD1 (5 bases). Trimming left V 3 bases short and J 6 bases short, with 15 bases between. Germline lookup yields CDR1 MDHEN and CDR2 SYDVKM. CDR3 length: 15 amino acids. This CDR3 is CASSFGGRVGQPQHF. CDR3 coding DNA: TGTGCCAGCAGTTTCGGGGGTAGAGTGGGTCAGCCCCAGCATTTT.

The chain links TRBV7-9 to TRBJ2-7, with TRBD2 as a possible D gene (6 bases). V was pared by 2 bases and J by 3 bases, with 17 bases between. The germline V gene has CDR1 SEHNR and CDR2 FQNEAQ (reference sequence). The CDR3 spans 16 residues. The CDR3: CASSLFSRGVLYEQYF. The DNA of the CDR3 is TGTGCCAGCAGCTTATTCTCTCGCGGGGTGCTCTACGAGCAGTACTTC.

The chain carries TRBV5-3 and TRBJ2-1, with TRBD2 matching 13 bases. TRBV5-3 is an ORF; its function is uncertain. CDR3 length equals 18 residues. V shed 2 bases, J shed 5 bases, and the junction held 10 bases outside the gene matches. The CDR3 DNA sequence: TGTGCCAGAAGCTTCGAGACTAGCGGGGGGAGTACGGACAATGAGCAGTTCTTC. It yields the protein CARSFETSGGSTDNEQFF.

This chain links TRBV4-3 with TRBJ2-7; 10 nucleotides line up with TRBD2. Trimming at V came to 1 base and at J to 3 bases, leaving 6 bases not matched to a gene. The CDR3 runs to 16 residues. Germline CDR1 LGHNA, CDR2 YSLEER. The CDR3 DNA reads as TGCGCCAGCAGCCAAGGACTAGCGGGCCCTATCTACGAGCAGTACTTC. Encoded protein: CASSQGLAGPIYEQYF.

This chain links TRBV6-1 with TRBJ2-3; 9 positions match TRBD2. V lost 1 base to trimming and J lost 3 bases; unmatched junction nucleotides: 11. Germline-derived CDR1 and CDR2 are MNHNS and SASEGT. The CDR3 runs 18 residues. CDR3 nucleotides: TGTGCCAGCAGTGAAGAGCGGGGGGAGGAAGGTAAAACAGATACGCAGTATTTT. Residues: CASSEERGEEGKTDTQYF.

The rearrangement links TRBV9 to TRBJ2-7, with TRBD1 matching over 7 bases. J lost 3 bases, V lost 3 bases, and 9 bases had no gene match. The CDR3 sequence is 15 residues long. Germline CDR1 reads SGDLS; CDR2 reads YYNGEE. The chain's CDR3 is CASSALRDSRYEQYF. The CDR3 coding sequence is TGTGCCAGCAGCGCGCTCCGGGACAGCCGCTACGAGCAGTACTTC.

CDR3 bases: TGTGCCAGCAGTTACTCGGGCGCTGGGACTGAAGCTTTCTTT. Encoded protein: CASSYSGAGTEAFF. The V and J genes are TRBV6-6 and TRBJ1-1; no clear D. The germline V gene has CDR1 MNHNY and CDR2 SVGAGI (reference sequence). V lost 0 bases to trimming and J lost 5 bases, with 10 bases between them. The CDR3 runs to 14 residues.

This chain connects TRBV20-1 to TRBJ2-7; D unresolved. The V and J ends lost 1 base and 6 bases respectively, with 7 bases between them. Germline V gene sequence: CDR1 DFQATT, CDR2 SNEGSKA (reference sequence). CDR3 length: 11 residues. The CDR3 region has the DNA TGCAGTGCTAGAGGCGTGGTCGAGCAGTACTTC. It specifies CSARGVVEQYF.

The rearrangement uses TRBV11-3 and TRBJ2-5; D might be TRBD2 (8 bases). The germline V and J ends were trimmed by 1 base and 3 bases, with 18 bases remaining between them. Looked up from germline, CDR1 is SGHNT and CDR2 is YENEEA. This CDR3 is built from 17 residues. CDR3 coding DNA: TGTGCCAGCAGCTTAGGAGGGACGGGAGGGGGCAAAGAGACCCAGTACTTC. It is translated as CASSLGGTGGGKETQYF.

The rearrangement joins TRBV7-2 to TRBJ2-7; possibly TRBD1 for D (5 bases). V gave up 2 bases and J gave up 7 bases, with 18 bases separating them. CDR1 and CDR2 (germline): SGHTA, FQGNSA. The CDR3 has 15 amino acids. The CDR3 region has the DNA TGTGCCAGCAGCTTAAGCAGGGCAAGGATGTATGAGCAGTACTTC. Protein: CASSLSRARMYEQYF.

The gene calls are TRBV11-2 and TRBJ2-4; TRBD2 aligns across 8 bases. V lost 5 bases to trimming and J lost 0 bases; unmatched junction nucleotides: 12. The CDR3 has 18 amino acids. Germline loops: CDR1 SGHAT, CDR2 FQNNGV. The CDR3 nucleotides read TGTGCCAGCAGCCGGGTGGTAGCGGGACCCCTAGCCAAAAACATTCAGTACTTC. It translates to CASSRVVAGPLAKNIQYF.